The rows below give T cell receptor beta chains drawn from one sample of a study of blood T cell repertoires in COVID-19. The table came from immunoSEQ multiplex PCR; TCRdb's copy has only in-frame clones and leaves some out. Of some 250,000 clones in the sample, around 79% are singletons; the top ten hold 3% to 3.5%. What was sequenced was peripheral blood. These TCRs come from a woman of 80 years or more with acute or convalescent COVID-19. CDR3s include the opening cysteine and the closing phenylalanine or tryptophan. Fields, in order: clone size, V gene, J gene, D gene, CDR3 protein, CDR3 DNA. The D gene is left open where the match is weak. Size values are once, few and many counts, or a class for expanded clones, and some rows have none.

-,TRBV3-1/TRBV3-2,TRBJ1-2,-,CASSLSIYGYTF,TGTGCCAGCAGCCTTAGTATCTACGGCTACACCTTC
-,TRBV11-1,TRBJ2-5,TRBD2,CASSFTSGGRQETQYF,TGTGCCAGCAGCTTTACTAGCGGGGGGCGCCAAGAGACCCAGTACTTC
-,TRBV19,TRBJ2-1,TRBD2,CASSIAGGSYNEQFF,TGTGCCAGTAGTATAGCGGGAGGCTCCTACAATGAGCAGTTCTTC
-,TRBV19,TRBJ1-1,TRBD1,CASSTQGGTEAFF,TGTGCCAGTAGTACCCAGGGGGGCACTGAAGCTTTCTTT
-,TRBV3-1/TRBV3-2,TRBJ2-1,TRBD1,CASSPRDRGTSGAYNEQFF,TGTGCCAGCAGCCCCCGGGACAGGGGTACCAGCGGGGCCTACAATGAGCAGTTCTTC
-,TRBV6-5,TRBJ1-2,-,CASSYSNRVQVGGYTF,TGTGCCAGCAGTTACTCCAACAGGGTTCAGGTTGGGGGCTACACCTTC
-,TRBV5-1,TRBJ2-7,TRBD1,CASSLGGQGAYEQYF,TGCGCCAGCAGCTTGGGCGGACAGGGCGCCTACGAGCAGTACTTC
-,TRBV14,TRBJ1-3,TRBD1,CASSLRTGAGNTIYF,TGTGCCAGCAGCCTAAGGACAGGGGCTGGAAACACCATATATTTT
once,TRBV24-1,TRBJ2-3,-,CATSAGGGPTDTQYF,TGTGCCACCAGTGCCGGAGGGGGCCCCACAGATACGCAGTATTTT
-,TRBV2,TRBJ2-3,-,CASSEAQVTDTQYF,TGTGCCAGCAGTGAAGCTCAGGTCACAGATACGCAGTATTTT
-,TRBV19,TRBJ2-4,TRBD2,CASSIHQVLGGEKAKNIQYF,TGTGCCAGTAGTATTCACCAGGTGTTGGGGGGGGAGAAAGCCAAAAACATTCAGTACTTC
-,TRBV5-6,TRBJ2-2,-,CASSLSINTGELFF,TGTGCCAGCAGCTTGAGCATAAACACCGGGGAGCTGTTTTTT
few,TRBV21-1,TRBJ1-2,-,CASSRTGDGYTF,TGTGCCAGCAGCCGGACAGGGGATGGCTACACCTTC
-,TRBV10-3,TRBJ1-1,-,CAIRPGMNTEAFF,TGTGCCATCAGGCCGGGGATGAACACTGAAGCTTTCTTT
-,TRBV27,TRBJ2-7,TRBD2,CASSPTSGPYEQYF,TGTGCCAGCAGTCCCACTAGCGGACCCTACGAGCAGTACTTC
few,TRBV6-5,TRBJ1-4,-,CASSQFATNEKLFF,TGTGCCAGCAGTCAGTTTGCAACTAATGAAAAACTGTTTTTT
-,TRBV7-2,TRBJ2-3,TRBD2,CASSRGTSGSSTDTQYF,TGTGCCAGCAGCAGGGGGACTAGCGGATCTAGCACAGATACGCAGTATTTT
once,TRBV27,TRBJ1-2,TRBD1,CASSSTGGGGYTF,TGTGCCAGCAGTTCGACAGGGGGCGGAGGCTACACCTTC
-,TRBV7-2,TRBJ2-1,-,CASSLGGGYNEQFF,TGTGCCAGCAGCTTGGGAGGGGGTTACAATGAGCAGTTCTTC
-,TRBV3-1/TRBV3-2,TRBJ2-1,TRBD2,CASSSTSGRADEQFF,TGTGCCAGCAGTTCGACTAGCGGGAGGGCCGATGAGCAGTTCTTC
few,TRBV6-5,TRBJ1-1,TRBD1,CASSADRGNTEAFF,TGTGCCAGCAGCGCGGACAGGGGGAACACTGAAGCTTTCTTT
-,TRBV7-2,TRBJ1-5,-,CASSLMSGQPQHF,TGTGCCAGCAGCTTGATGAGCGGGCAACCCCAGCATTTT
few,TRBV5-4,TRBJ2-5,TRBD2,CASSLGSGGGQETQYF,TGTGCCAGCAGCTTGGGCTCGGGGGGAGGGCAAGAGACCCAGTACTTC
-,TRBV27,TRBJ2-2,TRBD1,CASSLRDRGTGELFF,TGTGCCAGCAGTTTGAGGGACAGGGGTACCGGGGAGCTGTTTTTT
-,TRBV7-9,TRBJ1-1,-,CASSLGQTDRSLEAFF,TGTGCCAGCAGCTTAGGTCAGACAGACAGGAGCCTTGAAGCTTTCTTT
once,TRBV5-1,TRBJ2-1,-,CASSLVSAGKDGEQFF,TGCGCCAGCAGCTTGGTGTCGGCAGGGAAAGACGGTGAGCAGTTCTTC
few,TRBV28,TRBJ1-2,-,CASLVTRGLRLPYGYTF,TGTGCCAGCCTAGTTACCCGTGGACTCCGGCTCCCTTATGGCTACACCTTC
-,TRBV2,TRBJ1-5,TRBD1,CASSDRTGHQPQHF,TGTGCCAGCAGTGATCGGACAGGGCATCAGCCCCAGCATTTT
-,TRBV6-5,TRBJ1-2,-,CASGDTGIGYGYTF,TGTGCCAGCGGGGACACAGGGATCGGCTATGGCTACACCTTC
-,TRBV5-6,TRBJ2-1,-,CASSLPGAYNEQFF,TGTGCCAGCAGCTTGCCGGGGGCCTACAATGAGCAGTTCTTC
-,TRBV7-9,TRBJ2-4,TRBD2,CASSYPLTGGSGHIQYF,TGTGCCAGCAGCTACCCACTCACGGGAGGAAGTGGACACATTCAGTACTTC
-,TRBV19,TRBJ1-5,TRBD1,CASSPGQNNQPQHF,TGTGCCAGTAGTCCGGGACAGAACAATCAGCCCCAGCATTTT
once,TRBV3-1/TRBV3-2,TRBJ1-6,-,CASSQAGDNSPLHF,TGTGCCAGCAGCCAAGCAGGGGATAATTCACCCCTCCACTTT
-,TRBV20-1,TRBJ1-5,-,CSASPGPSNQPQHF,TGCAGTGCTAGTCCAGGCCCTAGCAATCAGCCCCAGCATTTT
-,TRBV11-1,TRBJ2-2,TRBD2,CASSFRTSTAGELFF,TGTGCCAGCAGCTTCCGGACTAGCACCGCCGGGGAGCTGTTTTTT
-,TRBV4-3,TRBJ2-4,-,CASSQDSVSQNIQYF,TGCGCCAGCAGCCAAGATTCAGTCAGTCAAAACATTCAGTACTTC
-,TRBV2,TRBJ1-6,TRBD1,CASSEAGGVSYNSPLHF,TGTGCCAGCAGTGAAGCAGGGGGCGTCTCCTATAATTCACCCCTCCACTTT
-,TRBV19,TRBJ1-1,-,CASSMGQGITEAFF,TGTGCCAGTAGTATGGGGCAGGGCATCACTGAAGCTTTCTTT
-,TRBV7-9,TRBJ2-3,TRBD2,CASSSNLAGADTQYF,TGTGCCAGCAGTTCTAACCTGGCGGGGGCAGATACGCAGTATTTT
-,TRBV5-1,TRBJ2-5,-,CASSLNARETQYF,TGCGCCAGCAGCTTGAATGCCAGAGAGACCCAGTACTTC
-,TRBV29-1,TRBJ1-1,TRBD1,CSVERQGIMNTEAFF,TGCAGCGTAGAACGACAGGGAATCATGAACACTGAAGCTTTCTTT
-,TRBV2,TRBJ2-7,TRBD1,CASGQGVGEQYF,TGTGCCAGCGGACAGGGAGTGGGCGAGCAGTACTTC
-,TRBV4-3,TRBJ1-1,-,CASSQDSTIAGTEAFF,TGCGCCAGCAGCCAAGACTCAACAATCGCGGGGACTGAAGCTTTCTTT
-,TRBV18,TRBJ2-5,-,CASSPFQGGEETQYF,TGTGCCAGCTCTCCCTTCCAGGGGGGCGAGGAGACCCAGTACTTC
-,TRBV19,TRBJ2-5,TRBD1,CASSISALFRTGQETQYF,TGTGCCAGTAGTATATCGGCCCTTTTCCGGACAGGGCAAGAGACCCAGTACTTC
-,TRBV4-2,TRBJ2-7,-,CASSQGYGIPYEQYF,TGTGCCAGCAGCCAAGGGTACGGGATTCCCTACGAGCAGTACTTC
-,TRBV12-3/TRBV12-4,TRBJ1-2,TRBD1,CASTQQGAYGYTF,TGTGCCAGCACTCAACAGGGGGCATATGGCTACACCTTC
-,TRBV7-9,TRBJ1-3,-,CASSTGQISGNTIYF,TGTGCCAGCAGCACTGGACAGATCTCTGGAAACACCATATATTTT
-,TRBV10-3,TRBJ1-5,-,CAISEYLEADNQPQHF,TGTGCCATCAGTGAGTATCTTGAGGCGGACAATCAGCCCCAGCATTTT
-,TRBV5-6,TRBJ2-5,-,CASSVVGSGAVKETQYF,TGTGCCAGCAGCGTCGTCGGTTCAGGGGCGGTAAAAGAGACCCAGTACTTC
few,TRBV2,TRBJ1-2,TRBD1,CASSAPPGQVLRANYGYTF,TGTGCCAGCAGTGCCCCTCCGGGACAGGTTCTAAGGGCCAACTATGGCTACACCTTC